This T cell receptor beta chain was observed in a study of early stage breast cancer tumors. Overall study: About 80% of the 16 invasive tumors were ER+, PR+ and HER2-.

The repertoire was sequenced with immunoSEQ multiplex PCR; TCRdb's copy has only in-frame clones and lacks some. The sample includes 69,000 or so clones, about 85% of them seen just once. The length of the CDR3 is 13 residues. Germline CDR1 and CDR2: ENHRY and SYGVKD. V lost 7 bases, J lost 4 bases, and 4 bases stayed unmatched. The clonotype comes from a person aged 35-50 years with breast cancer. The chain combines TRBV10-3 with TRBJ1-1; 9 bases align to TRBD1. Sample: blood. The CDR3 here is CAIMGQGRTEAFF. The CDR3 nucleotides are TGTGCCATCATGGGACAGGGTCGCACTGAAGCTTTCTTT.